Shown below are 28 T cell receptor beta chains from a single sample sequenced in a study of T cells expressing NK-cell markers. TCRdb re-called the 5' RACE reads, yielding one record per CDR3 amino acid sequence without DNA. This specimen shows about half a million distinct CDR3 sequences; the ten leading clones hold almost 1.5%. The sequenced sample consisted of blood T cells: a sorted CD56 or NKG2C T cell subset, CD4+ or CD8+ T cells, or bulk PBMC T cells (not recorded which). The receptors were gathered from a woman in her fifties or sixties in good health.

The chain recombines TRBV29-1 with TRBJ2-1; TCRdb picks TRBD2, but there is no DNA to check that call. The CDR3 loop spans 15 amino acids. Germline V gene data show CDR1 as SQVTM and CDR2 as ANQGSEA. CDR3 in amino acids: CSVSPGGTSGRVTFF.

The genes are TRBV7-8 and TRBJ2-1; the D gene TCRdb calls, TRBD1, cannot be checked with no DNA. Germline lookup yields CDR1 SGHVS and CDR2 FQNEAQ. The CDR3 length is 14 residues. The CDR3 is CASRAFGTANEQFF.

CDR3 loop: CASSQDLGAYEQYF. This chain joins TRBV3-1 and TRBJ2-7. The CDR3 has 14 amino acids. Germline CDR1 reads LGHDT; CDR2 reads YNNKEL (reference sequence).

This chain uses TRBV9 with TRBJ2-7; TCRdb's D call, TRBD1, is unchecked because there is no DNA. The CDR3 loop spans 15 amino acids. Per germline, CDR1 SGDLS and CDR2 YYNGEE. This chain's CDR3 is CASSVDPGPTGEQYF.

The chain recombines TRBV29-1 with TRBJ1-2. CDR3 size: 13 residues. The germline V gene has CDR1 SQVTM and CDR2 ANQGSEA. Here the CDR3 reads CSVVFSFNYGYTF.

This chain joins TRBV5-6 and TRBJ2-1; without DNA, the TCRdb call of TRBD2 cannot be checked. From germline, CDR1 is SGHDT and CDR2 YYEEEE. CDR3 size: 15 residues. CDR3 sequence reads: CASSVLAGTSNEQFF.

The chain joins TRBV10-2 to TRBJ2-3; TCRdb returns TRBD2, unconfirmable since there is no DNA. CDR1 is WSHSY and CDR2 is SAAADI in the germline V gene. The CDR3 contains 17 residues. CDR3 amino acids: CASTAETSGTSTDTQYF.

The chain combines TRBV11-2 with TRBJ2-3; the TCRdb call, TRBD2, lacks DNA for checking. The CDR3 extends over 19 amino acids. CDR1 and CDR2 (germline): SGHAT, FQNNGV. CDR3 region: CASSPSRWATRTRTDTQYF.

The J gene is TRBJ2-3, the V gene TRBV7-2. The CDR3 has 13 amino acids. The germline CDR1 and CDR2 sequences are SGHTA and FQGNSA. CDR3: CASQGGSTDTQYF.

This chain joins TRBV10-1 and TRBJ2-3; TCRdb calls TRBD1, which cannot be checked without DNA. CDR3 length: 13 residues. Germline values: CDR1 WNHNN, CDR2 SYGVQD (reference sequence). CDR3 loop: CASSAEGGDTQYF.

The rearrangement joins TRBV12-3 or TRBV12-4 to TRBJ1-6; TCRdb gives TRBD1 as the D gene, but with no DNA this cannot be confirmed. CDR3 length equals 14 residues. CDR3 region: CASSWGQGRGPLHF.

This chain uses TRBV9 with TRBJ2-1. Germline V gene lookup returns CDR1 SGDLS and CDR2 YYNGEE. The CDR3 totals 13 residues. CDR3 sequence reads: CASSAHGYNEQFF.

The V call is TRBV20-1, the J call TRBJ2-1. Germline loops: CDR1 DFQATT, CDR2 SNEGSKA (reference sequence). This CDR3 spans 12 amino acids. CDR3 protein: CSARNYPNEQFF.

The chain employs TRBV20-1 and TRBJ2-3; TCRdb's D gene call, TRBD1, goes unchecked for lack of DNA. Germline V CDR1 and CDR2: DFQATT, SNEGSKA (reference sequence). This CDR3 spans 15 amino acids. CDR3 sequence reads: CSARVGDRSTDTQYF.

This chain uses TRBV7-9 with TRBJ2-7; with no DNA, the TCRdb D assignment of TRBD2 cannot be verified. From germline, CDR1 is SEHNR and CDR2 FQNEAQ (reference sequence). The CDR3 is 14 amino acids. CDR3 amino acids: CASSLVAGHNEQYF.

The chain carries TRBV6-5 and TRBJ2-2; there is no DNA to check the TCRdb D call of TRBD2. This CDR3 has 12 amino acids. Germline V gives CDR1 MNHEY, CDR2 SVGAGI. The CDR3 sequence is CATGLNTGELFF.

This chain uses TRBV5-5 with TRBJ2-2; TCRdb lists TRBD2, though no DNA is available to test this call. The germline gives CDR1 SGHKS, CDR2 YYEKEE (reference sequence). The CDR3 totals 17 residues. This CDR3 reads CASDPSGLAGNTGELFF.

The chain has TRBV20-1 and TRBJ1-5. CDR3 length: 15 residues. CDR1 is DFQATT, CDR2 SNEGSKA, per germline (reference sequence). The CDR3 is CSAIELDWGNQPQHF.

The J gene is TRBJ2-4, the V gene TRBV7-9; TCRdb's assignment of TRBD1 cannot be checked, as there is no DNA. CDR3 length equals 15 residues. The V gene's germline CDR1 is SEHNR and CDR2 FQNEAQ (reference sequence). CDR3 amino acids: CASSLTTGVQNIQYF.

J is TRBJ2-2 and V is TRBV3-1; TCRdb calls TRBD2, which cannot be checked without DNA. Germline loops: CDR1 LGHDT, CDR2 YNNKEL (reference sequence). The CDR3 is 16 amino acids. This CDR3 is CASSQEPSGATGELFF. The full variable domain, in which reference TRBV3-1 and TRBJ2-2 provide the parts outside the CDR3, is DTAVSQTPKYLVTQMGNDKSIKCEQNLGHDTMYWYKQDSKKFLKIMFSYNNKELIINETVPNRFSPKSPDKAHLNLHINSLELGDSAVYFCASSQEPSGATGELFFGEGSRLTVL.

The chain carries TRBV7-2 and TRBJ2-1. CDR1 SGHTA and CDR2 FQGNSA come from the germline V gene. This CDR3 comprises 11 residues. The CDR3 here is CASSYLSRQFF.

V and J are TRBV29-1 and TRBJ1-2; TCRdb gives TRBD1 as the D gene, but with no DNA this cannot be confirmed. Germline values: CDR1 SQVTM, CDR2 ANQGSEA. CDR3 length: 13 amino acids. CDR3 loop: CSVDGQGIYGYTF.

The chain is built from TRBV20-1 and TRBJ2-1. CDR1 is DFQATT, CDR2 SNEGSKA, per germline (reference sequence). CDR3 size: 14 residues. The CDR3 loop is CSAYVAAPYNEQFF.

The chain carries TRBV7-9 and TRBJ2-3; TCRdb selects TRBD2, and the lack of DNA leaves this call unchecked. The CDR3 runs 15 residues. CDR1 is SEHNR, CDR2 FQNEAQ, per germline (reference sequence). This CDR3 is CASSYSGKSTDTQYF.

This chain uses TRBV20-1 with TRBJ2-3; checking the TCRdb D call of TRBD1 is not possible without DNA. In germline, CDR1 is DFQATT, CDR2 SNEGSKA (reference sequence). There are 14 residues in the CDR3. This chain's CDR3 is CSAREGTASHTQYF.

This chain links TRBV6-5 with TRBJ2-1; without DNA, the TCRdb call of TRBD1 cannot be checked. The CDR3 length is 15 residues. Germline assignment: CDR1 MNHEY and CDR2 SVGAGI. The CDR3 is CASRTLPGGVNEQFF.

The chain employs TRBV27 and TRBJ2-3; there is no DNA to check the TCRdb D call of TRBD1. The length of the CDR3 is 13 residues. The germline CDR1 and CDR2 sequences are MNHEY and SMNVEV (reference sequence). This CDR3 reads CASGQGMTDTQYF.

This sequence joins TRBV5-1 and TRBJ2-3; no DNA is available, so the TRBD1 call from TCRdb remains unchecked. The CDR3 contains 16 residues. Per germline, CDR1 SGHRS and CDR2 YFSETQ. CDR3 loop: CASSKDINSRTDTQYF.